This entry features one T cell receptor beta chain sequence. Trimming stripped 3 bases from V and 3 bases from J, with 11 bases between. Germline-derived CDR1 and CDR2 are SNHLY and FYNNEI. The CDR3 extends over 14 amino acids. The data originate from a study of somatic mutations in cytotoxic T cells in rheumatoid arthritis. Assay: immunoSEQ multiplex PCR; the TCRdb copy retains only in-frame clones and omits some. The sample has some 18,000 clones; more than 70% are singletons. The rearrangement joins TRBV2 to TRBJ1-1, with unresolved D. This receptor was obtained from an adult with rheumatoid arthritis. Material: CD8+ T cells sorted from blood. The CDR3 nucleotides read TGTGCCAGCAGTGATCCGCAGGAGGACACTGAAGCTTTCTTT. This sequence encodes CASSDPQEDTEAFF.